Below are 16 T cell receptor beta chains sequenced from a single sample in a study of CD8+ T cells in alopecia areata. It was cDNA, reverse transcribed from extracted RNA, that served as the sequencing template. Clones were sequenced by immunoSEQ multiplex PCR, and TCRdb holds only the in-frame ones, with some missing. The sample records about 97,000 clones, 55% to 75% being singletons. Treatment in this sample: oral pan-JAK inhibitor, 5-10 mg twice daily. Specimen: CD8+ T cells sorted from blood, collected at week 56, from a patient treated with tofacitinib. The source of these receptors is a human donor with alopecia areata.

V and J are TRBV11-2 and TRBJ2-3, with 13 bases aligning to TRBD2. V lost 1 base to trimming and J lost 2 bases; unmatched junction nucleotides: 9. Germline-derived CDR1 and CDR2 are SGHAT and FQNNGV. This CDR3 has 19 amino acids. The CDR3 DNA reads as TGTGCCAGCAGCTTAGGTCGGGGGACTAGCGGGAACCACACAGATACGCAGTATTTT. Protein sequence: CASSLGRGTSGNHTDTQYF.

The V call is TRBV19, the J call TRBJ1-2; D uncertain. Looked up from germline, CDR1 is LNHDA and CDR2 is SQIVND (reference sequence). This CDR3 region has 11 residues. Trimming shortened V by 8 bases and J by 6 bases, and 10 bases separated the two germline ends. The CDR3 bases are TGTGCCAGTGAGGGCGTGGATGGCTACACCTTC. This translates into CASEGVDGYTF.

This chain uses TRBV29-1 with TRBJ1-2, with unresolved D. V dropped 4 bases and J dropped 2 bases, with 8 bases sitting between them. Germline V CDR1 and CDR2: SQVTM, ANQGSEA. CDR3 length: 12 amino acids. CDR3 coding DNA: TGCAGCGTTGCAAACGGGAACTATGGCTACACCTTC. Translated: CSVANGNYGYTF.

The sample holds a few counts of this clone. DNA of the CDR3: TGCAGCGTTCAGAAGGATAGCAATCAGCCCCAGCATTTT. This translates into CSVQKDSNQPQHF. The V gene is TRBV29-1, the J gene TRBJ1-5; D remains ambiguous. Germline CDR1 SQVTM, CDR2 ANQGSEA. Deletions cut 5 bases from V and 0 bases from J, with 8 bases between. This CDR3 contains 13 residues.

This clone was found a few times. CDR3 in amino acids: CASSLALGNTEAFF. As DNA, the CDR3 is TGTGCCAGCAGCTTAGCGTTGGGGAACACTGAAGCTTTCTTT. The chain couples TRBV7-9 to TRBJ1-1; D remains ambiguous. CDR1 and CDR2 (germline): SEHNR, FQNEAQ (reference sequence). V was clipped by 0 bases and J by 1 base, with 6 bases between them. The CDR3 runs 14 residues.

The chain's CDR3 is CASSQPGTGGYEQYF. The CDR3 nucleotides read TGCGCCAGCAGCCAACCGGGGACAGGCGGATACGAGCAGTACTTC. The chain uses TRBV4-1 and TRBJ2-7; 8 bases fit TRBD1. The J segment lost 4 bases and the V segment lost 2 bases, leaving 7 bases of the junction unmatched. Germline loops: CDR1 MGHRA, CDR2 YSYEKL. The CDR3 contains 15 residues.

The rearrangement links TRBV6-5 to TRBJ1-1; D is unclear. Germline CDR1 MNHEY, CDR2 SVGAGI. Trimming took off 0 bases at V and 7 bases at J, with 9 bases between the two ends. The CDR3 has 13 amino acids. CDR3 nucleotides: TGTGCCAGCAGTTACTCCGGCGTCAGTGAAGCTTTCTTT. As protein: CASSYSGVSEAFF.

The chain recombines TRBV19 with TRBJ2-4, with D hard to call. In germline, CDR1 is LNHDA, CDR2 SQIVND (reference sequence). This CDR3 has 12 amino acids. V was cut by 5 bases and J by 8 bases, with 10 bases left in between. The CDR3 reads CASSRLWDIQYF. CDR3 in DNA: TGTGCCAGTAGTCGCCTCTGGGACATTCAGTACTTC.

The chain has TRBV7-9 and TRBJ2-1; D not certain. Trimming took 2 bases from V and 3 from J, leaving 8 bases between them. The germline V gene encodes CDR1 SEHNR and CDR2 FQNEAQ (reference sequence). There are 14 residues in the CDR3. This CDR3 reads CASSLRADYNEQFF. DNA of the CDR3: TGTGCCAGCAGCTTAAGGGCGGACTACAATGAGCAGTTCTTC.

The chain employs TRBV7-9 and TRBJ1-1, with 8 positions matching TRBD1. This CDR3 is 12 amino acids long. CDR1 is SEHNR, CDR2 FQNEAQ, per germline (reference sequence). Germline trimming cut 5 bases from V and 7 bases from J; bases unmatched to any gene: 3. CDR3 residues: CASSTGGLEAFF. DNA of the CDR3: TGTGCCAGCAGCACAGGGGGGCTTGAAGCTTTCTTT.

The chain uses TRBV5-1 and TRBJ2-5; D perhaps matches TRBD1 (5 bases). This CDR3 is built from 17 residues. Trimming took 4 bases from V and 5 from J, leaving 24 bases between them. Germline V gene lookup returns CDR1 SGHRS and CDR2 YFSETQ. CDR3 bases: TGCGCCAGCAGCCCGCTAATCGACAGCGAGAGGTGGGAGACCCAGTACTTC. It encodes CASSPLIDSERWETQYF.

V and J are TRBV9 and TRBJ2-2; D uncertain. Trimming took 0 bases from V and 4 from J, leaving 7 bases between them. The germline V gene encodes CDR1 SGDLS and CDR2 YYNGEE. The CDR3 totals 14 residues. CDR3 loop: CASSVVSGTGELFF. CDR3 bases: TGTGCCAGCAGCGTAGTGTCGGGCACCGGGGAGCTGTTTTTT.

This sequence joins TRBV5-6 and TRBJ2-7, with 10 nucleotides matching TRBD1. V trimming: 3 bases; J trimming: 5 bases; junction bases outside the gene matches: 11. This CDR3 contains 16 residues. CDR1 and CDR2 (germline): SGHDT, YYEEEE. The CDR3 sequence is CASSSGQGIFSHEQYF. CDR3 coding DNA: TGTGCCAGCAGCTCGGGACAGGGGATTTTTTCCCACGAGCAGTACTTC.

This clone was counted only a few times. The chain links TRBV29-1 to TRBJ2-7; weak D call: TRBD2 (5 bases). The CDR3 is made up of 15 amino acids. CDR1 is SQVTM, CDR2 ANQGSEA, per germline. Trimming cost V 0 bases and J 2 bases, with 14 bases left between them. Here the CDR3 reads CSVEDHRGRTYEQYF. The CDR3 nucleotides read TGCAGCGTTGAAGATCATCGGGGAAGGACCTACGAGCAGTACTTC.

J is TRBJ1-6 and V is TRBV27; tentative D call: TRBD1 (5 bases). CDR1 is MNHEY, CDR2 SMNVEV, per germline (reference sequence). This CDR3 is built from 17 residues. Trimming cost V 0 bases and J 8 bases, with 17 bases left between them. Written as DNA, the CDR3 is TGTGCCAGCAGTTTATCCGTATCGCGACAGACCGATTCACCCCTCCACTTT. Protein: CASSLSVSRQTDSPLHF.

The chain is built from TRBV5-6 and TRBJ2-7; 9 bases fit TRBD1. The CDR3 loop spans 14 amino acids. Germline CDR1 SGHDT, CDR2 YYEEEE. Trimming took 0 bases from V and 9 from J; bases not matched to a gene: 7. The CDR3 nucleotides read TGTGCCAGCAGCTTGGCCGGGACAGGGTCTGGGCAGTACTTC. Protein: CASSLAGTGSGQYF.